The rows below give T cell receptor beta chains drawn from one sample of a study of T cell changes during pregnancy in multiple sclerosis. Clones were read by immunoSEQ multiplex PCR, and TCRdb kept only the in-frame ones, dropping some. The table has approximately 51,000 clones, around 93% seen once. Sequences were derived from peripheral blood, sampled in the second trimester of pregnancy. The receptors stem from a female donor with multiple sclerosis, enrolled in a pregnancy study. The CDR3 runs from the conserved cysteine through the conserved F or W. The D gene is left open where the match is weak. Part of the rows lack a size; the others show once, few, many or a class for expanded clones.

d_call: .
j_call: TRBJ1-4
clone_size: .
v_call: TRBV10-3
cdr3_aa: CAISEGERGEKLFF
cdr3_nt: TGTGCCATCAGTGAGGGCGAGCGTGGTGAAAAACTGTTTTTT

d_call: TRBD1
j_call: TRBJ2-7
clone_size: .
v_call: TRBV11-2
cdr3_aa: CASSLKWGGTGGVEQYF
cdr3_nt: TGTGCCAGCAGCTTAAAGTGGGGAGGGACAGGGGGCGTCGAGCAGTACTTC

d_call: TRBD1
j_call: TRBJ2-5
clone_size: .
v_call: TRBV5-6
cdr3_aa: CASSLAWPPGGGIQETQYF
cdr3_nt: TGTGCCAGCAGCTTGGCCTGGCCCCCAGGGGGCGGAATTCAAGAGACCCAGTACTTC

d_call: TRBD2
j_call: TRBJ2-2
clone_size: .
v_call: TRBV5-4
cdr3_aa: CASSLALAGFTGELFF
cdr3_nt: TGTGCCAGCAGCTTGGCACTAGCGGGATTCACCGGGGAGCTGTTTTTT

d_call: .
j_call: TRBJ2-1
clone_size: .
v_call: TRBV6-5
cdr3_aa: CASSDSGRDEQFF
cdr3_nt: TGTGCCAGCAGTGACTCAGGGCGGGATGAGCAGTTCTTC

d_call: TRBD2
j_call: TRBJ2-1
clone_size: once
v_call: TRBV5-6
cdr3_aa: CASSSGLANFNEQFF
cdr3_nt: TGTGCCAGCAGCTCCGGACTAGCGAACTTCAATGAGCAGTTCTTC

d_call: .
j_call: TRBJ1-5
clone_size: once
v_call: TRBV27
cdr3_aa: CASSLRAAVGNQPQHF
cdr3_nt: TGTGCCAGCAGTTTAAGGGCAGCGGTGGGCAATCAGCCCCAGCATTTT

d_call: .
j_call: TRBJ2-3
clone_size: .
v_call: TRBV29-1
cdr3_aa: CSVDPLYSSSTDTQYF
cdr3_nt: TGCAGCGTTGACCCCCTGTACAGTTCTAGCACAGATACGCAGTATTTT

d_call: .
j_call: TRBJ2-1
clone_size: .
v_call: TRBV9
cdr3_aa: CASSVVEGSYNEQFF
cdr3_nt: TGTGCCAGCAGCGTAGTTGAGGGCTCCTACAATGAGCAGTTCTTC

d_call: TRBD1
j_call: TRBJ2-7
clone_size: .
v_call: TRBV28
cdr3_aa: CASSLDRDYLEQYF
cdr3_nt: TGTGCCAGCAGTCTCGACAGGGATTACCTCGAGCAGTACTTC

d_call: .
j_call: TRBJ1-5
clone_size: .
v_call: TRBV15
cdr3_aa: CATSRESPTGGGQPQHF
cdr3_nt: TGTGCCACCAGCAGGGAGTCCCCGACGGGGGGCGGTCAGCCCCAGCATTTT

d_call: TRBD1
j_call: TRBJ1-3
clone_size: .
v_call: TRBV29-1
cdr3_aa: CSGTGGGNTIYF
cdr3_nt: TGCAGCGGTACAGGGGGTGGAAACACCATATATTTT

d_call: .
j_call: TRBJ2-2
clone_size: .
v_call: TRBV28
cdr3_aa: CASSLSMNTGELFF
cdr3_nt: TGTGCCAGCAGTTTATCAATGAACACCGGGGAGCTGTTTTTT

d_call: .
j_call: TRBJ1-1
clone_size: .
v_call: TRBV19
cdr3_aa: CASRFSSEAFF
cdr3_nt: TGTGCCAGTAGGTTTTCCAGTGAAGCTTTCTTT

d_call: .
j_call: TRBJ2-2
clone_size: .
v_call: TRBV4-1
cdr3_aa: CASSQLARENTGELFF
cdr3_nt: TGCGCCAGCAGCCAACTAGCGCGTGAGAACACCGGGGAGCTGTTTTTT

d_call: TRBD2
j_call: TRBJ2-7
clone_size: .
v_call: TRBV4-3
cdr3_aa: CASSQTSGSGAPYEQYF
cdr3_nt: TGCGCCAGCAGCCAAACCTCGGGAAGCGGGGCCCCCTACGAGCAGTACTTC

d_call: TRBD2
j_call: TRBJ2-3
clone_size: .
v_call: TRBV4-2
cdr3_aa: CASSPGLAGGGDTQYF
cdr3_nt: TGTGCCAGCAGCCCGGGACTAGCGGGAGGGGGAGATACGCAGTATTTT

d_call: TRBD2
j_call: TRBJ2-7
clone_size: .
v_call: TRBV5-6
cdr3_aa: CASSFYGLAGGEQYF
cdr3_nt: TGTGCCAGCAGCTTTTACGGGCTAGCGGGTGGCGAGCAGTACTTC

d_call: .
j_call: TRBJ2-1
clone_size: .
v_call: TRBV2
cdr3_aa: CASSRGPQNEQFF
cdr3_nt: TGTGCCAGCAGTAGGGGCCCCCAAAATGAGCAGTTCTTC

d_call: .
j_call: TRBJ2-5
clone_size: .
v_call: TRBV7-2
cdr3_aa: CASSWSHYETQYF
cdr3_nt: TGTGCCAGCAGCTGGTCCCACTATGAGACCCAGTACTTC

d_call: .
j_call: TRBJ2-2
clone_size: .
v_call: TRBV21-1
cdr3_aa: CASSKEGGRTGELFF
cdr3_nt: TGTGCCAGCAGCAAAGAGGGAGGGAGGACCGGGGAGCTGTTTTTT

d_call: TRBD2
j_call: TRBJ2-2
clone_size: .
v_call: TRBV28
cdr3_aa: CASSRAMGGTGTGELFF
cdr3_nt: TGTGCCAGCAGCCGCGCAATGGGGGGGACCGGCACCGGGGAGCTGTTTTTT

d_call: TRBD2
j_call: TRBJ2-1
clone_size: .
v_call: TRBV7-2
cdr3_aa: CASSEAALAGLPGEQFF
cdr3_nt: TGTGCCAGCAGCGAAGCTGCTCTAGCGGGACTACCTGGTGAGCAGTTCTTC

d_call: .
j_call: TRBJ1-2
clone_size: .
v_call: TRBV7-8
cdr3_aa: CASSPPDRNYGYTF
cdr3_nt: TGTGCCAGCAGCCCACCCGACAGGAACTATGGCTACACCTTC

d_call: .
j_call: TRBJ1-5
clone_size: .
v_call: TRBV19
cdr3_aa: CASSTIHSDGSQPQHF
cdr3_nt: TGTGCCAGTAGCACGATACATTCAGATGGGAGTCAGCCCCAGCATTTT

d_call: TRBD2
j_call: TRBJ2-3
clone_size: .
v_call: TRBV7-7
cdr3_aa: CASSPTSGGGDTQYF
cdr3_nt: TGTGCTAGCAGCCCGACTAGCGGGGGTGGGGATACGCAGTATTTT

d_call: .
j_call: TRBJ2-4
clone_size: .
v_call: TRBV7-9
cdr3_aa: CASKQGNIQYF
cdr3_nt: TGTGCCAGCAAACAGGGCAACATTCAGTACTTC

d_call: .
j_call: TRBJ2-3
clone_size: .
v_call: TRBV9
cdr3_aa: CASKGGGTDTQYF
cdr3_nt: TGTGCCAGCAAAGGCGGGGGCACAGATACGCAGTATTTT

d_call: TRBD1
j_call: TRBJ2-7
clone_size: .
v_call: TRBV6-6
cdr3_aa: CASGGTGGWEQYF
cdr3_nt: TGTGCCAGCGGGGGGACAGGGGGATGGGAGCAGTACTTC

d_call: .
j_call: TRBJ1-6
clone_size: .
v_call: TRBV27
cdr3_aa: CASRDHRINSPLHF
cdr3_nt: TGTGCCAGCAGAGACCACAGAATTAATTCACCCCTCCACTTT

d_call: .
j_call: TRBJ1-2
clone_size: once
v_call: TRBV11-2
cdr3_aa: CASSPHSGGSYGYTF
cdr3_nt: TGTGCCAGCAGCCCCCACTCGGGGGGCAGCTATGGCTACACCTTC

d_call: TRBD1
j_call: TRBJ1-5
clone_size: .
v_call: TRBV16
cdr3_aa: CASSPKDRGPQPQHF
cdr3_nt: TGTGCCAGCAGCCCTAAGGACAGGGGGCCACAGCCCCAGCATTTT

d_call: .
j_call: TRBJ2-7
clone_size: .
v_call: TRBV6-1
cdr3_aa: CASTGTRYEQYF
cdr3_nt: TGTGCCAGCACCGGGACAAGGTACGAGCAGTACTTC

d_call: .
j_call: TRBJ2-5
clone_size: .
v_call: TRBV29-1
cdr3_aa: CSVEEDGPGETQYF
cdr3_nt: TGCAGCGTTGAAGAGGACGGGCCGGGGGAGACCCAGTACTTC

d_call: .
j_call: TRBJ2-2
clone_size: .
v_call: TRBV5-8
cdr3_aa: CASSLGARVRTGELFF
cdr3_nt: TGTGCCAGCAGCTTGGGTGCCAGGGTGAGAACCGGGGAGCTGTTTTTT

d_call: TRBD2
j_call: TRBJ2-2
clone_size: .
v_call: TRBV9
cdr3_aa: CASSVALAGGIANTGELFF
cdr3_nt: TGTGCCAGCAGCGTAGCCCTAGCGGGAGGTATCGCGAACACCGGGGAGCTGTTTTTT

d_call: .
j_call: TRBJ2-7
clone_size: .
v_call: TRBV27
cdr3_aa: CASSLLPIGLAANEQYF
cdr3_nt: TGTGCCAGCAGTTTACTCCCTATAGGGCTAGCAGCAAACGAGCAGTACTTC

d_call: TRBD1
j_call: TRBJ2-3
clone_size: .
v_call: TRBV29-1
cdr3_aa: CSVEGTAASTDTQYF
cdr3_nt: TGCAGCGTGGAAGGGACAGCGGCTAGCACAGATACGCAGTATTTT

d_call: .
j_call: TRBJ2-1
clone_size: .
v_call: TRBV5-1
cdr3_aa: CASSPPGLPSNEQFF
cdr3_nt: TGCGCCAGCAGCCCCCCGGGACTTCCTAGCAATGAGCAGTTCTTC

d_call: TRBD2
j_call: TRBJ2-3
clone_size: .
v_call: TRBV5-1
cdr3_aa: CASSLVGLVGLDTQYF
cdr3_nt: TGCGCCAGCAGCTTAGTAGGACTAGTGGGTCTAGATACGCAGTATTTT

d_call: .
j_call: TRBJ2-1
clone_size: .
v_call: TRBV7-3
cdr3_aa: CASSLGGKGSYNEQFF
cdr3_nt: TGTGCCAGCAGCTTAGGCGGGAAGGGCTCCTACAATGAGCAGTTCTTC

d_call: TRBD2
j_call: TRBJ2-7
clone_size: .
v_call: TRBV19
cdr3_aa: CASSTSGTSGSYEQYF
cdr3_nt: TGTGCCAGTAGTACATCCGGGACTAGCGGGAGTTACGAGCAGTACTTC

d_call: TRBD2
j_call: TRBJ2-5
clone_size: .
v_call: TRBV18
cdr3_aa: CASSTAVAGGPGTQYF
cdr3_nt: TGTGCCAGCTCTACGGCCGTAGCGGGAGGGCCGGGGACCCAGTACTTC

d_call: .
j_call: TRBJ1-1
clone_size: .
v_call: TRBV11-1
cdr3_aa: CASSPWGGENTEAFF
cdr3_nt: TGTGCCAGCAGCCCTTGGGGAGGGGAGAACACTGAAGCTTTCTTT

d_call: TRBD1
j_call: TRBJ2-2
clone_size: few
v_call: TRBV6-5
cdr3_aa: CASSATQGFTGELFF
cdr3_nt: TGTGCCAGCAGTGCCACACAGGGGTTCACCGGGGAGCTGTTTTTT

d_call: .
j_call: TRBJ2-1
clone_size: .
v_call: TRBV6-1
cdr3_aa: CASKNFSSYNEQFF
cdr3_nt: TGTGCCAGCAAGAACTTTAGCTCCTACAATGAGCAGTTCTTC

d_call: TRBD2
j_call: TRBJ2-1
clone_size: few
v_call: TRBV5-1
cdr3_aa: CASSPAAGGQKSGEQFF
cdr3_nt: TGCGCCAGCAGCCCGGCAGCGGGAGGGCAAAAGTCGGGTGAGCAGTTCTTC

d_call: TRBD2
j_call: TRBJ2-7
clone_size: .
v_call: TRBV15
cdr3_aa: CATSRADLTSERQYF
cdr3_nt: TGTGCCACCAGCAGAGCCGACCTGACTAGCGAAAGGCAGTACTTC

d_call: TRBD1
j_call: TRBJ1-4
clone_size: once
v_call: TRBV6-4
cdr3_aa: CASRQGEGEKLFF
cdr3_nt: TGTGCCAGTCGACAGGGAGAGGGTGAAAAACTGTTTTTT

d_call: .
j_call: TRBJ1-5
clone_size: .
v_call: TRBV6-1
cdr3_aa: CASTGHYSNQPQHF
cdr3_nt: TGTGCCAGCACGGGACATTATAGCAATCAGCCCCAGCATTTT

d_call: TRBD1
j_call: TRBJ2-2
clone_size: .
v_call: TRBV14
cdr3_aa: CASSRRQGTTGELFF
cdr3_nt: TGTGCCAGCAGCCGAAGACAGGGTACGACCGGGGAGCTGTTTTTT

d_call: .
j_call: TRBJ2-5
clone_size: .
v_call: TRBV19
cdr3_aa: CASRTQYF
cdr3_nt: TGTGCCAGCCGGACCCAGTACTTC

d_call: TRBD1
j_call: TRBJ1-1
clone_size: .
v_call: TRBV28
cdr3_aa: CASRITGGNTEAFF
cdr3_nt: TGTGCCAGCAGGATAACAGGGGGTAACACTGAAGCTTTCTTT

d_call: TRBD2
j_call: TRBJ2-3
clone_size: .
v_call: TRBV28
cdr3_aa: CASSPVSSGSGTDTQYF
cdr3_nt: TGTGCCAGCAGCCCTGTTTCTAGCGGGAGCGGCACAGATACGCAGTATTTT

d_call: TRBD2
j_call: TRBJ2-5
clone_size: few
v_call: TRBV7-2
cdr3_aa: CASSPGGAGQETQYF
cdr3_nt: TGTGCCAGCAGTCCGGGGGGGGCAGGTCAAGAGACCCAGTACTTC